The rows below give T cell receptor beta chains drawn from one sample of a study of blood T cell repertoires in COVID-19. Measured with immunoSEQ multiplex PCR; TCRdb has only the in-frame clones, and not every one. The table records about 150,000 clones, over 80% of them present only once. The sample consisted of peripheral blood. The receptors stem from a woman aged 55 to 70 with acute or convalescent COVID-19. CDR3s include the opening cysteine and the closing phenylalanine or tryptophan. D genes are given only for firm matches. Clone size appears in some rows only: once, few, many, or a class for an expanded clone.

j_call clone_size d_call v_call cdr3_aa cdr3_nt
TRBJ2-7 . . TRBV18 CASSPPRDYNLEQYF TGTGCCAGCTCACCGCCACGGGATTACAACCTCGAGCAGTACTTC
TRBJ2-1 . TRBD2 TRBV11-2 CASSRGGVTSYNEQFF TGTGCCAGCAGCCGCGGGGGGGTAACGTCCTACAATGAGCAGTTCTTC
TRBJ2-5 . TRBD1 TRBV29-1 CSVLRDRRQETQYF TGCAGCGTTTTGCGGGACAGGCGTCAAGAGACCCAGTACTTC
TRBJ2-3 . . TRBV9 CASSPPAGREPDTQYF TGTGCCAGCAGCCCCCCTGCGGGTAGGGAACCAGATACGCAGTATTTT
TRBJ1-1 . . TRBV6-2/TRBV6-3 CASSYWATEAFF TGTGCCAGCAGTTACTGGGCCACTGAAGCTTTCTTT
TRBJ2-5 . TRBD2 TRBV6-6 CASSPGLAGGSQETQYF TGTGCCAGCAGTCCCGGACTAGCGGGGGGTAGCCAAGAGACCCAGTACTTC
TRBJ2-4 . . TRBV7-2 CASSLESGGTKNIQYF TGTGCCAGCAGCTTAGAATCGGGGGGCACAAAAAACATTCAGTACTTC
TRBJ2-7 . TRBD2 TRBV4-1 CASSHGFSGGAGAGREQYF TGCGCCAGCAGCCATGGGTTTAGCGGGGGGGCCGGAGCGGGGCGCGAGCAGTACTTC
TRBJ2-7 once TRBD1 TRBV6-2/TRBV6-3 CASTPQDRAYEQYF TGTGCCAGCACCCCTCAGGACAGGGCCTACGAGCAGTACTTC
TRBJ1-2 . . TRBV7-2 CASSPLWGRGYTF TGTGCCAGCAGCCCCCTATGGGGGCGAGGCTACACCTTC
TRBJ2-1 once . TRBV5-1 CASSFGGDGNEQFF TGCGCCAGCAGCTTTGGAGGGGATGGCAATGAGCAGTTCTTC
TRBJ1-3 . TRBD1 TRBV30 CAWAGGSGNTIYF TGTGCCTGGGCAGGGGGCTCTGGAAACACCATATATTTT